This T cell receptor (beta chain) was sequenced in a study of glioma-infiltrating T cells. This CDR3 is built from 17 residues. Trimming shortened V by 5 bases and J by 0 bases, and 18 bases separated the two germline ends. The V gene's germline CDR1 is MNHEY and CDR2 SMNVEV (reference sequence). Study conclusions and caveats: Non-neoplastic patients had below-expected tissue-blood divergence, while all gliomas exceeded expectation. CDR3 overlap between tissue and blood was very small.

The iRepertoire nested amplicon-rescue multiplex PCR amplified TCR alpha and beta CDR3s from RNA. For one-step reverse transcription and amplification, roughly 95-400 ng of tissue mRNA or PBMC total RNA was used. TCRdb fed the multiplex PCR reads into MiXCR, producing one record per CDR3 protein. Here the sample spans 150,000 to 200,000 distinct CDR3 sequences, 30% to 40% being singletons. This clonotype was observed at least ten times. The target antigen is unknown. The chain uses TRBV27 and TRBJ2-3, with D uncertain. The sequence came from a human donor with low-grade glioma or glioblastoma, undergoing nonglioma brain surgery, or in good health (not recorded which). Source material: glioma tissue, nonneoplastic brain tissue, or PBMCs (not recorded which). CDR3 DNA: TGTGCCAGCAGTCCCACGGCAGGAGAAGCTAGCACAGATACGCAGTATTTT. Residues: CASSPTAGEASTDTQYF.